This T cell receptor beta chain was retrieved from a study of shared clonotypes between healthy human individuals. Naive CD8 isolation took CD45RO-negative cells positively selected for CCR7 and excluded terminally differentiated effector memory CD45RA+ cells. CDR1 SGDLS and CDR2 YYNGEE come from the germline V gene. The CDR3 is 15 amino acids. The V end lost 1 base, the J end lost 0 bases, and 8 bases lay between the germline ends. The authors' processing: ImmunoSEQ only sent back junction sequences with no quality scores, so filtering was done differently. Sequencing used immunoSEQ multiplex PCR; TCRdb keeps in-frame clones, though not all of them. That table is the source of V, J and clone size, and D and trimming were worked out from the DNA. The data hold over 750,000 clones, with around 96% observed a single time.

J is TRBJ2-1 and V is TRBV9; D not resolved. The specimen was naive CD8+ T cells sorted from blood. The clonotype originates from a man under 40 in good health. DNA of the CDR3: TGTGCCAGCAGCGTAAGTAGGAGCTCCTACAATGAGCAGTTCTTC. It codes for CASSVSRSSYNEQFF.